Following are 14 T cell receptor beta chains from one sample sequenced in a study of CD8+CD57+ T cells in acquired aplastic anemia. Whoever was chosen for sequencing had shown CD8+CD57+ cell expansion by flow cytometry. Profiling that covered TCR beta VDJ and CDR3 relied on genomic DNA as its template. TCRdb processed the reads anew with MiXCR; each CDR3 protein has one entry. This table has about 180,000 distinct CDR3 sequences, roughly 50% appearing once. The sample taken for sequencing was sorted CD4+, CD8+, or CD8+CD57+ T cells (not recorded which) from PBMCs. These receptor sequences come from a human donor with aplastic anemia.

The sample holds a few counts of this clonotype. The final CDR3 position lacks the conserved phenylalanine or tryptophan, pointing to a likely read error. The CDR3 spells CATSGRGEGYNTYEQYL. CDR3 DNA sequence: TGTGCCACCAGTGGCAGGGGTGAGGGTTATAACACCTACGAGCAGTACCTC. The V call is TRBV24-1, the J call TRBJ2-7; D is possibly TRBD1 (6 bases). CDR3 length: 17 amino acids. Germline V lookup: CDR1 KGHDR, CDR2 SFDVKD. V was cut by 5 bases and J by 2 bases, with 21 bases left in between.

The chain has TRBV5-6 and TRBJ1-2; no reliable D call. Germline V lookup: CDR1 SGHDT, CDR2 YYEEEE. V lost 4 bases and J lost 5, with 18 bases in between. The CDR3 runs 15 residues. The DNA for the CDR3 is TGTGCCAGCAGCCCAGGCGGCGAGGAAATATATGGCTACACCTTC. It translates to CASSPGGEEIYGYTF.

The count of this clonotype is one. Germline and junction disagree at one end, which may indicate a read error. The chain recombines TRBV10-1 with TRBJ2-3; no reliable D call. CDR1 and CDR2 (germline): WNHNN, SYGVQD (reference sequence). This CDR3 comprises 12 residues. The CDR3 nucleotides are TGCGCCAGCGGAAAGAGCACAGATACGCAGTATTTC. Translation: CASGKSTDTQYF.

To note about this clonotype: A much larger clonotype is one base distant, so this may be a read error. This sequence joins TRBV10-3 and TRBJ1-1, with TRBD1 as a possible D gene (6 bases). The CDR3 is 15 amino acids. CDR1 is ENHRY, CDR2 SYGVKD, per germline. V shed 10 bases and J shed 2 bases, with 20 bases lying between them. The CDR3 protein is CATRRGVGSNTEAFF. As DNA, the CDR3 is TGTGCCACCAGGAGGGGGGTAGGGTCCAACACTGAAGCTTTCTTT.

This chain connects TRBV2 to TRBJ2-7; D is undetermined. The CDR3 consists of 14 residues. Trimming removed 6 bases at V and 1 base at J, with 13 bases between. Germline-derived CDR1 and CDR2 are SNHLY and FYNNEI. The DNA of the CDR3 is TGTGCCAGCAGAGCCCGGATGATGTCCTACGAGCAGTACTTC. It yields the protein CASRARMMSYEQYF.

There are many counts of this clonotype. This sequence joins TRBV5-1 and TRBJ2-1; D might be TRBD2 (6 bases). V shed 5 bases and J shed 4 bases, with 16 bases lying between them. Germline V CDR1 and CDR2: SGHRS, YFSETQ. The CDR3 contains 15 residues. The CDR3 bases are TGCGCCAGCAGTTTATCCGGGACTCCGTACAATGAGCAGTTCTTC. Translated: CASSLSGTPYNEQFF.

V gene TRBV5-1 combines with J gene TRBJ2-3, with 7 bases that match TRBD1. From germline, CDR1 is SGHRS and CDR2 YFSETQ. The J segment lost 0 bases and the V segment lost 4 bases, leaving 2 bases of the junction unmatched. This CDR3 has 14 amino acids. The CDR3 region has the DNA TGCGCCAGCAGCGAGGGGGCCAGCACAGATACGCAGTATTTT. The encoded protein is CASSEGASTDTQYF.

At least ten counts were recorded for this clonotype. The V and J genes are TRBV19 and TRBJ1-5, with a possible D match to TRBD1 (6 bases). Germline CDR1 is LNHDA and CDR2 is SQIVND (reference sequence). V was pared by 1 base and J by 7 bases, with 14 bases between. This CDR3 region has 15 residues. CDR3: CASSIVAGARQPQHF. In DNA form, the CDR3 reads TGTGCCAGTAGTATAGTAGCGGGGGCTAGGCAGCCCCAGCATTTT.

The chain combines TRBV20-1 with TRBJ2-7; 7 bases are shared with TRBD2. CDR3 length equals 14 residues. J lost 1 base, V lost 2 bases, and 5 bases had no gene match. CDR1 DFQATT and CDR2 SNEGSKA come from the germline V gene (reference sequence). DNA of the CDR3: TGCAGTGCTAGAAGGACTAGGGGTTCCTACGAGCAGTACTTC. It translates to CSARRTRGSYEQYF.

The chain employs TRBV7-8 and TRBJ1-6; TRBD1 might be the D (5 bases). The germline V and J ends were trimmed by 5 bases and 9 bases, with 17 bases remaining between them. CDR1 and CDR2 from the germline V gene are SGHVS and FQNEAQ. This CDR3 spans 15 amino acids. CDR3 coding DNA: TGTGCCAGCAGCATGGCCGACAGCCGCGGTTCACCCCTCCACTTT. Its protein is CASSMADSRGSPLHF.

There are many counts of this clonotype. The rearrangement links TRBV10-3 to TRBJ2-7; TRBD2 agrees at 7 bases. This CDR3 contains 12 residues. Germline CDR1 reads ENHRY; CDR2 reads SYGVKD. Trimming removed 10 bases from V and 5 bases from J; junction bases left unmatched: 8. The chain's CDR3 is CASRAGTNEQYF. The CDR3 DNA reads as TGTGCCAGCCGGGCCGGGACTAACGAGCAGTACTTC.

Many counts were recorded for this clonotype. This chain's CDR3 is CASSYSGMANEKLFF. The CDR3 nucleotides read TGTGCCAGCAGTTATAGCGGGATGGCTAATGAAAAACTGTTTTTT. The rearrangement uses TRBV6-5 and TRBJ1-4; D remains unclear. Trimming shortened V by 3 bases and J by 3 bases, and 11 bases separated the two germline ends. The CDR3 runs to 15 residues. Germline CDR1 reads MNHEY; CDR2 reads SVGAGI.

Ten or more counts support this clonotype. The V call is TRBV25-1, the J call TRBJ1-2, with 9 bases fitting TRBD1. Looked up from germline, CDR1 is MGHDK and CDR2 is SYGVNS. This CDR3 region has 16 residues. V lost 4 bases and J lost 1; bases outside the gene matches: 7. The CDR3 spells CASSGGQGNFNYGYTF. CDR3 nucleotides: TGTGCCAGCAGTGGGGGACAGGGAAACTTTAACTATGGCTACACCTTC.

This clonotype has a count of ten or more. The gene calls are TRBV6-5 and TRBJ2-3; D not certain. The length of the CDR3 is 11 residues. Germline loops: CDR1 MNHEY, CDR2 SVGAGI. V shed 4 bases and J shed 5 bases, with 4 bases lying between them. CDR3 amino acids: CASSSGDTQYF. The CDR3 DNA reads TGTGCCAGCAGTTCAGGAGATACGCAGTATTTT.